This T cell receptor (beta chain) was retrieved from a study of T cells after somatic rescue of genetic block. Data came from immunoSEQ multiplex PCR; TCRdb stores just in-frame clones and leaves some out. In the table there are roughly 65,000 clones, under 95% of which are singletons. V was cut by 1 base and J by 1 base, with 6 bases left in between. The CDR3 extends over 14 amino acids. In germline, CDR1 is SGHNT, CDR2 YENEEA. This sequence was found in a man aged 40-49 years. The sample consisted of peripheral blood mononuclear cells (PBMCs). This chain links TRBV11-3 with TRBJ2-3; D is ambiguous. The CDR3 region has the DNA TGTGCCAGCAGCTTAGGGAGCGGCACAGATACGCAGTATTTT. Its protein is CASSLGSGTDTQYF.